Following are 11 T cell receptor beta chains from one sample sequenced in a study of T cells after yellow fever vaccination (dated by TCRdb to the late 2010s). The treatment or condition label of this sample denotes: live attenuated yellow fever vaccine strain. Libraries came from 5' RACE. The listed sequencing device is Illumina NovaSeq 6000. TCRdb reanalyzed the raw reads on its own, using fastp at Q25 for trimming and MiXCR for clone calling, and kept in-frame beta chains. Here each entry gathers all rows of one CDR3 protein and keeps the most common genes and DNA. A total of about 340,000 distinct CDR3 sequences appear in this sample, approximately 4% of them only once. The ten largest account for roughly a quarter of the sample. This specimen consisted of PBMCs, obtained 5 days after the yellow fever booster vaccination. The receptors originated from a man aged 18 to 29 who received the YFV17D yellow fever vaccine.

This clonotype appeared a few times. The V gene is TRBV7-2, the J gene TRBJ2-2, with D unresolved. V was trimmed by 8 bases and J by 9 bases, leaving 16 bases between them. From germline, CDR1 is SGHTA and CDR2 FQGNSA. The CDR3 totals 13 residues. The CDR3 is CASQEREAWELFF. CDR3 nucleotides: TGTGCCAGCCAAGAGCGAGAAGCTTGGGAGCTGTTTTTT.

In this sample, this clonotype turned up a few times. The CDR3 nucleotides are TGCGCCAGCAGCCAAGATCCCGGCAATCAGCCCCAGCATTTT. Protein: CASSQDPGNQPQHF. The genes are TRBV4-3 and TRBJ1-5; D remains ambiguous. The CDR3 is made up of 14 amino acids. With 0 bases removed from V and 2 bases from J, the gap between germline ends came to 5 bases. From germline, CDR1 is LGHNA and CDR2 YSLEER.

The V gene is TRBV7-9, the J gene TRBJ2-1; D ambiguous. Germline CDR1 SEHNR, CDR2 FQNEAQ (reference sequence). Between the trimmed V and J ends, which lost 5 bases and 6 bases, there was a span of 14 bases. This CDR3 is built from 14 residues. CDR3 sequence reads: CASSPSDTRNEQFF. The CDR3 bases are TGTGCCAGCAGCCCGTCCGACACCCGCAATGAGCAGTTCTTC.

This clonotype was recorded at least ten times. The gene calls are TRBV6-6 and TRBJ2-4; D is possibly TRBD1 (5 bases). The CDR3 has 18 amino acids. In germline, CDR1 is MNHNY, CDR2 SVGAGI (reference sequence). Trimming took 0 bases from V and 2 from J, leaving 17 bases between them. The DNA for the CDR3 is TGTGCCAGCAGTTACTCCGCAGGGCTCGTGGGGACCAAAAACATTCAGTACTTC. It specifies CASSYSAGLVGTKNIQYF.

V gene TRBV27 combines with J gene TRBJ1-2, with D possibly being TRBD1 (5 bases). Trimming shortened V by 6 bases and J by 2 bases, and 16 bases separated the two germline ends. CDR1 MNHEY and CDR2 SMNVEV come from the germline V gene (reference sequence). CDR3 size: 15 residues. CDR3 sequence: CASRPQGYLNYGYTF. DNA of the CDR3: TGTGCCAGCAGACCCCAGGGCTACCTAAACTATGGCTACACCTTC.

The CDR3 DNA reads TGTGCCACCAGCGAAGACCCGGCAGGACGCTATGGCTACACCTTC. Translation gives CATSEDPAGRYGYTF. This sequence joins TRBV15 and TRBJ1-2, with D unresolved. The germline V gene encodes CDR1 LNHNV and CDR2 YYDKDF (reference sequence). The CDR3 consists of 15 residues. Trimming pared 5 bases from V and 4 bases from J, leaving 17 bases between.

The CDR3 DNA is TGTGCCATCAGTGAACAGGGGAATTCACCCCTCCACTTT. Protein sequence: CAISEQGNSPLHF. The chain is built from TRBV10-3 and TRBJ1-6; TRBD1 aligns across 7 bases. Germline V gene sequence: CDR1 ENHRY, CDR2 SYGVKD. CDR3 size: 13 residues. With 3 bases clipped from V and 7 bases from J, the junction kept 0 bases outside the gene matches.

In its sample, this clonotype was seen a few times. The DNA for the CDR3 is TGTGCCAGCAGCCAAGAAATAGGCAGGGGAGCTGAAGCTTTCTTT. Encoded protein: CASSQEIGRGAEAFF. This chain uses TRBV4-2 with TRBJ1-1; perhaps TRBD1 as D (6 bases). Trimming shortened V by 0 bases and J by 6 bases, and 14 bases separated the two germline ends. Germline assignment: CDR1 LGHNA and CDR2 YNFKEQ. This CDR3 is 15 amino acids long.

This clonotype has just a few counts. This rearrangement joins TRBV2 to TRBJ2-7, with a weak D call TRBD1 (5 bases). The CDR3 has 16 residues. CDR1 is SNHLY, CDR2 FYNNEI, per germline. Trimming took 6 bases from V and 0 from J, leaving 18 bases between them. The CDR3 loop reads CASSKGAGPSSYEQYF. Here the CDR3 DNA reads TGTGCCAGCAGCAAAGGCGCAGGGCCAAGCTCCTACGAGCAGTACTTC.

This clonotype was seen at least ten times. CDR3 coding DNA: TGCAGCGCCGTCAACACCGGGGAGCTGTTTTTT. As protein: CSAVNTGELFF. The gene calls are TRBV29-1 and TRBJ2-2; D uncertain. Germline V lookup: CDR1 SQVTM, CDR2 ANQGSEA. This CDR3 region has 11 residues. V lost 7 bases and J lost 2, with 5 bases in between.

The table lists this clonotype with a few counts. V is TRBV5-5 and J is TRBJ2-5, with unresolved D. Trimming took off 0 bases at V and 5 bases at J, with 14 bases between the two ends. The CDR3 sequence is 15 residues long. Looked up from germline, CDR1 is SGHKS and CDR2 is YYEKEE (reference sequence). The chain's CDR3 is CASSLGWSGRETQYF. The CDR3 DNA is TGTGCCAGCAGCTTGGGATGGTCAGGACGGGAGACCCAGTACTTC.